Below are 29 T cell receptor beta chains sequenced from a single sample in a study of T cells in Graves' hyperthyroidism and ophthalmopathy. RNA transcripts served as the template for amplifying TCR beta CDR3 regions. HTBI primers were used for first-round RT-PCR of the TCR CDR3. In TCRdb, the multiplex PCR reads were re-called with MiXCR into one record per CDR3 protein. The data show roughly 660,000 distinct CDR3 sequences, roughly 17% seen once. The material sequenced was blood. The receptors shown here come from a middle-aged man with Graves' hyperthyroidism.

This clonotype was seen more than once but under ten times. CDR3 sequence: CASSVALIGGDTEAFF. The CDR3 coding sequence is TGTGCCAGCAGCGTAGCTCTCATAGGGGGAGACACTGAAGCTTTCTTT. The chain combines TRBV9 with TRBJ1-1, with a possible D match to TRBD1 (6 bases). The V end lost 0 bases, the J end lost 3 bases, and 15 bases lay between the germline ends. CDR1 and CDR2 from the germline V gene are SGDLS and YYNGEE. This CDR3 has 16 amino acids.

V gene TRBV5-1 combines with J gene TRBJ2-2; 8 bases are shared with TRBD1. Trimming cost V 5 bases and J 4 bases; bases outside gene matches: 4. This CDR3 comprises 14 residues. Germline values: CDR1 SGHRS, CDR2 YFSETQ. The CDR3 nucleotides read TGCGCCAGCAGAGGACAGGGTTCCACCGGGGAGCTGTTTTTT. It translates to CASRGQGSTGELFF.

This sequence joins TRBV20-1 and TRBJ2-3, with D possibly matching TRBD2 (5 bases). The V and J ends lost 6 bases and 0 bases respectively, with 10 bases between them. The CDR3 runs 13 residues. Looked up from germline, CDR1 is DFQATT and CDR2 is SNEGSKA (reference sequence). For the CDR3, the DNA is TGCAGTGCCGTACGGGAAAGCACAGATACGCAGTATTTT. Residues: CSAVRESTDTQYF.

This clonotype came up many times. This chain connects TRBV10-3 to TRBJ2-1; tentative D call: TRBD1 (5 bases). CDR1 is ENHRY and CDR2 is SYGVKD in the germline V gene. This CDR3 spans 13 amino acids. Trimming removed 7 bases from V and 4 bases from J, with 11 bases in between. The CDR3 loop is CAITQDPYNEQFF. Here the CDR3 DNA reads TGTGCCATCACACAGGACCCGTACAATGAGCAGTTCTTC.

This clonotype has just a few counts. The chain combines TRBV12-3 or TRBV12-4 with TRBJ2-1; a possible D gene is TRBD2 (6 bases). This CDR3 contains 13 residues. V was trimmed by 1 base and J by 9 bases, leaving 10 bases between them. This CDR3 reads CASSLGLAIEQFF. The CDR3 DNA sequence: TGTGCCAGCAGTTTAGGGCTAGCGATTGAGCAGTTCTTC.

This clonotype came up many times. At one end, the junction sequence differs from germline, possibly due to a read error. The rearrangement links TRBV29-1 to TRBJ2-1; 9 nucleotides match TRBD2. The CDR3 covers 15 residues. The germline CDR1 and CDR2 sequences are SQVTM and ANQGSEA. The CDR3 sequence is CSVEGGGRAYNEQFF. For the CDR3, the DNA is TGCAGCGTTGAAGGAGGCGGGAGGGCCTATAATGAGCAGTTCTTC.

This clonotype was seen at least ten times. This chain links TRBV2 with TRBJ2-1; TRBD2 agrees at 14 bases. CDR3 length: 17 residues. Germline loops: CDR1 SNHLY, CDR2 FYNNEI. The junction had 11 bases not matched to a gene; V was cut back by 6 bases and J by 7 bases. CDR3 coding DNA: TGTGCCAGCAGCTTGGGACTAGCGGGAGAGATTCTTAATGAGCAGTTCTTC. Residues: CASSLGLAGEILNEQFF.

The chain couples TRBV7-9 to TRBJ2-7; TRBD2 aligns across 13 bases. The ends lost 5 bases at V and 6 bases at J; junction bases unmatched: 10. The length of the CDR3 is 16 residues. Looked up from germline, CDR1 is SEHNR and CDR2 is FQNEAQ (reference sequence). CDR3 amino acids: CASSARGTSGDLEQYF. For the CDR3, the DNA is TGTGCCAGCAGCGCACGCGGGACTAGCGGGGACCTCGAGCAGTACTTC.

The V gene is TRBV7-8, the J gene TRBJ2-2; possible D gene TRBD1, 7 bases. The V gene's germline CDR1 is SGHVS and CDR2 FQNEAQ. V lost 5 bases, J lost 6 bases, and 16 bases lay in between. The CDR3 is 15 residues long. The chain's CDR3 is CASSPQGRGAGELFF. DNA for the CDR3: TGTGCCAGCAGCCCACAGGGGCGGGGCGCCGGGGAGCTGTTTTTT.

This clonotype was counted only a few times. One base away lies a much larger clone, so this may be a sequencing read error. The chain joins TRBV30 to TRBJ2-3, with 8 positions matching TRBD2. V shed 4 bases, J shed 0 bases, and the junction held 0 bases outside the gene matches. CDR3 length: 13 amino acids. Germline V CDR1 and CDR2: GTSNPN, SVGIG (reference sequence). DNA of the CDR3: TGTGCCTGGACTAGCGGGAGCACAGATACGCAGTATTTT. It specifies CAWTSGSTDTQYF.

This clonotype was found many times. V and J are TRBV27 and TRBJ2-6; 7 bases map to TRBD1. The CDR3 runs 18 residues. J lost 0 bases, V lost 4 bases, and 9 bases had no gene match. CDR1 and CDR2 from the germline V gene are MNHEY and SMNVEV (reference sequence). The CDR3 sequence is CASSSNRDSSSGANVLTF. Here the CDR3 DNA reads TGTGCCAGCAGTTCAAATCGGGACAGCTCCTCTGGGGCCAACGTCCTGACTTTC.

In its sample, this clonotype was seen many times. The chain couples TRBV15 to TRBJ1-4; 8 bases match TRBD1. J was trimmed by 5 bases and V by 2 bases; bases with no gene match: 7. Germline V gene data show CDR1 as LNHNV and CDR2 as YYDKDF (reference sequence). This CDR3 region has 16 residues. The CDR3 DNA reads as TGTGCCACCAGCAGACCTACAGGGGGGATGAATGAAAAACTGTTTTTT. As protein: CATSRPTGGMNEKLFF.

This clonotype showed up many times. The rearrangement joins TRBV6-2 or TRBV6-3 to TRBJ2-5, with 7 bases lining up with TRBD1. The CDR3 is made up of 15 amino acids. Trimming took 7 bases from V and 2 from J; bases not matched to a gene: 10. Germline V gene data show CDR1 as MNHEY and CDR2 as SVGEGT. The CDR3 here is CASTIPGQNQETQYF. CDR3 nucleotide sequence: TGTGCCAGCACTATCCCGGGACAGAATCAAGAGACCCAGTACTTC.

This clonotype has a count of ten or more. The rearrangement joins TRBV27 to TRBJ1-2, with D possibly being TRBD1 (5 bases). The CDR3 consists of 14 residues. Germline V lookup: CDR1 MNHEY, CDR2 SMNVEV (reference sequence). The V and J ends lost 4 bases and 5 bases respectively, with 14 bases between them. In nucleotides, the CDR3 is TGTGCCAGCAGTTCTATAGGGGCTGATTATGGCTACACCTTC. This gives the protein CASSSIGADYGYTF.

This clonotype has only a few counts. The CDR3 reads CASSQEQGDQPQHF. CDR3 sequence (DNA): TGTGCCAGCAGCCAAGAGCAGGGGGATCAGCCCCAGCATTTT. The chain has TRBV3-1 and TRBJ1-5; the match to TRBD1 covers 7 bases. The V segment lost 0 bases and the J segment 5 bases; nucleotides outside the gene matches: 1. From germline, CDR1 is LGHDT and CDR2 YNNKEL (reference sequence). The CDR3 loop spans 14 amino acids.

V gene TRBV19 combines with J gene TRBJ1-5; 7 bases line up with TRBD1. V dropped 5 bases and J dropped 2; count of bases not matched to a gene: 6. Germline V CDR1 and CDR2: LNHDA, SQIVND (reference sequence). There are 15 residues in the CDR3. CDR3 bases: TGTGCCAGTAGTGTACAGGGGAGACGCAATCAGCCCCAGCATTTT. Amino acids: CASSVQGRRNQPQHF.

This clonotype was seen many times. The chain joins TRBV15 to TRBJ2-7; 7 bases agree with TRBD1. CDR1 and CDR2 (germline): LNHNV, YYDKDF (reference sequence). The CDR3 extends over 15 amino acids. The V and J ends lost 0 bases and 5 bases, in that order; junction bases with no gene match: 7. The CDR3 reads CATSRERQGPHEQYF. CDR3 in DNA: TGTGCCACCAGCAGAGAACGACAGGGTCCCCACGAGCAGTACTTC.

In this sample, this clonotype turned up many times. The rearrangement links TRBV9 to TRBJ1-4, with 10 bases that match TRBD1. This CDR3 comprises 15 residues. CDR1 is SGDLS, CDR2 YYNGEE, per germline. V shed 3 bases and J 5 bases; nucleotides not matched to a gene: 4. In nucleotides, the CDR3 is TGTGCCAGCAGCGCGTGGGACAGGGGCAATGAAAAACTGTTTTTT. Amino acid sequence: CASSAWDRGNEKLFF. Full variable domain (remainder filled in from reference TRBV9 and TRBJ1-4): DSGVTQTPKHLITATGQRVTLRCSPRSGDLSVYWYQQSLDQGLQFLIQYYNGEERAKGNILERFSAQQFPDLHSELNLSSLELGDSALYFCASSAWDRGNEKLFFGSGTQLSVL.

The chain combines TRBV19 with TRBJ2-7; 10 bases match TRBD2. V was pared by 5 bases and J by 2 bases, with 6 bases of the junction left unmatched. The CDR3 is 15 amino acids. Per the germline V gene, CDR1 is LNHDA and CDR2 is SQIVND (reference sequence). The CDR3 DNA is TGTGCCAGTAGTGAAAGCGGGAGGGGACCCTACGAGCAGTACTTC. Its translation: CASSESGRGPYEQYF.

V and J are TRBV27 and TRBJ2-7, with TRBD2 identical over 7 bases. Per the germline V gene, CDR1 is MNHEY and CDR2 is SMNVEV (reference sequence). V was clipped by 2 bases and J by 3 bases; unmatched bases: 7. CDR3 length: 15 amino acids. CDR3 region: CASSLGGGRRYEQYF. The CDR3, as DNA: TGTGCCAGCAGTTTAGGAGGCGGGAGACGCTACGAGCAGTACTTC.

This clonotype was counted at least ten times. The chain carries TRBV7-3 and TRBJ1-1, with TRBD1 as a possible D gene (6 bases). The CDR3 has 14 amino acids. Germline V CDR1 and CDR2: SGHTA, FQGTGA. Trimming removed 5 bases at V and 4 bases at J, with 14 bases between. CDR3: CASSLTGLSTEAFF. The CDR3 DNA reads as TGTGCCAGCAGCCTTACAGGGTTAAGCACTGAAGCTTTCTTT.

As concerns this clonotype: Just one base apart from a much larger clone, this may be a read error. The chain recombines TRBV30 with TRBJ1-1; the D is unclear. The germline CDR1 and CDR2 sequences are GTSNPN and SVGIG (reference sequence). The CDR3 consists of 13 residues. The CDR3 protein is CTWSWWGGTEAFF. Here the CDR3 DNA reads TGTACCTGGAGTTGGTGGGGAGGCACTGAAGCTTTCTTT.

This CDR3 reads CASSPHATGIVETQYF. The DNA of the CDR3 is TGTGCCAGCAGTCCCCACGCGACAGGGATCGTAGAGACCCAGTACTTC. The chain employs TRBV12-3 or TRBV12-4 and TRBJ2-5, with TRBD1 matching 7 bases. The CDR3 runs to 16 residues. V shed 5 bases and J 4 bases; nucleotides not matched to a gene: 13.

This clonotype appeared many times. The chain combines TRBV30 with TRBJ2-7; D might be TRBD1 (6 bases). V shed 2 bases and J shed 2 bases, with 10 bases lying between them. This CDR3 contains 13 residues. The germline gives CDR1 GTSNPN, CDR2 SVGIG (reference sequence). CDR3 loop: CAWSPRTAYEQYF. The CDR3 nucleotides are TGTGCCTGGAGTCCCCGGACAGCCTACGAGCAGTACTTC.

The sample holds many counts of this clonotype. The rearrangement joins TRBV12-3 or TRBV12-4 to TRBJ2-5; D not certain. CDR3 length equals 11 residues. Trimming took off 3 bases at V and 5 bases at J, with 4 bases between the two ends. The CDR3: CASSFGETQYF. In DNA, the CDR3 is TGTGCCAGCAGTTTCGGGGAGACCCAGTACTTC.

This clonotype was counted ten times or more. The gene calls are TRBV7-9 and TRBJ1-1, with unresolved D. Germline V gene lookup returns CDR1 SEHNR and CDR2 FQNEAQ (reference sequence). The germline V and J ends were trimmed by 7 bases and 3 bases, with 18 bases remaining between them. The CDR3 contains 15 residues. Here the CDR3 reads CASNPSRFGDTEAFF. CDR3 coding DNA: TGTGCCAGCAACCCTAGTCGGTTTGGAGACACTGAAGCTTTCTTT.

Only one count was recorded for this clonotype. It is likely a read error, because the conserved phenylalanine at the end of the CDR3 is missing. The limits of the CDR3 on the DNA are not certain, so only TCRdb's listed CDR3 is given. The rearrangement links TRBV11-2 to TRBJ1-1. The CDR3 numbers 14 amino acids, ends counted. Germline V gene data show CDR1 as SGHAT and CDR2 as FQNNGV. CDR3: CASSFDRQNTEAFL.

This clonotype was found once. The V gene is TRBV4-1, the J gene TRBJ2-7, with 10 positions matching TRBD1. V gave up 3 bases and J gave up 5 bases; unmatched junction bases: 7. The germline V gene has CDR1 MGHRA and CDR2 YSYEKL. CDR3 length: 15 residues. The CDR3 protein is CASSQPRDRGNEQYF. Here the CDR3 DNA reads TGCGCCAGCAGCCAGCCACGGGACAGGGGCAACGAGCAGTACTTC.

The chain uses TRBV11-2 and TRBJ2-5; D gene ambiguous. Germline CDR1 and CDR2: SGHAT and FQNNGV. Trimming stripped 6 bases from V and 7 bases from J, with 12 bases between. The CDR3 covers 12 residues. The CDR3, as DNA: TGTGCCAGCAGACCTGGTAGGATGACCCAGTACTTC. Residues: CASRPGRMTQYF.